This TCR beta chain was obtained from a study of T cells after yellow fever vaccination. Findings and limits, study-wide: Most clones from primary vaccination were detected again post-booster (roughly 95% CD4, roughly 91% CD8). Contaminating bulk clonotypes could be abundant in FACS-sorted repertoires. CD4 and CD8 compartments shared a small share of clonotypes.

This clonotype was observed a handful of times. Its antigen is unidentified. The CDR3 runs 13 residues. Germline CDR1 SGHTA, CDR2 FQGNSA. V was clipped by 4 bases and J by 4 bases, with 7 bases between them. Using its own MiXCR run on the 5' RACE reads, TCRdb lists one record per CDR3 protein. The sample shows under 300,000 distinct CDR3 sequences, 10% to 15% of them seen only once. The V gene is TRBV7-2, the J gene TRBJ2-2; no clear D gene. The input for sequencing was CD4+ T cells sorted from PBMCs, taken 45 days after the yellow fever booster vaccination. The receptor's source is a young man who received the YFV17D yellow fever vaccine. The CDR3, as DNA: TGTGCCAGCAGCTCGAGCCCCACCGGGGAGCTGTTTTTT. It translates to CASSSSPTGELFF.